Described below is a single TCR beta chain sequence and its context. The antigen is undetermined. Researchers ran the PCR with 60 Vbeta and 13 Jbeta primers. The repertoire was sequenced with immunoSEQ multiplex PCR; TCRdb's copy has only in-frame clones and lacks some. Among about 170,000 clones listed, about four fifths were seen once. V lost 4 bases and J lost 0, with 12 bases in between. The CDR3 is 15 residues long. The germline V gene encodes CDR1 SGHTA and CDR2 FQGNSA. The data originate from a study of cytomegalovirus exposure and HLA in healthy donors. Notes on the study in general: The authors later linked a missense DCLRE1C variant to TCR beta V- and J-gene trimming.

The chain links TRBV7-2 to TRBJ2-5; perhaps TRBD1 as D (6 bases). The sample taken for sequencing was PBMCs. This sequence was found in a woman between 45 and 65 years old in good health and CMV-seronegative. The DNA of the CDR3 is TGTGCCAGCAGCTCAAGGACAGCTTACCAAGAGACCCAGTACTTC. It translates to CASSSRTAYQETQYF.